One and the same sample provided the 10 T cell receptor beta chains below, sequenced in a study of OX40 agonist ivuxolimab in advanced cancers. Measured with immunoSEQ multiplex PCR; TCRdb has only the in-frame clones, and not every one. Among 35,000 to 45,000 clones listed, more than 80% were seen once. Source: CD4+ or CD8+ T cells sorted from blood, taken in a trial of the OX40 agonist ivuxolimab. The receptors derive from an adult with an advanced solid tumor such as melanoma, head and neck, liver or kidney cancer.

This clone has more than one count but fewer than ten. The CDR3 DNA reads TGTGCCAGCAGCTTCGCTAGCGGAGAGACCCAGTACTTC. It codes for CASSFASGETQYF. The gene calls are TRBV7-3 and TRBJ2-5, with 7 bases matching TRBD2. The germline V gene encodes CDR1 SGHTA and CDR2 FQGTGA. The CDR3 has 13 amino acids. The J segment lost 4 bases and the V segment lost 3 bases, leaving 2 bases of the junction unmatched.

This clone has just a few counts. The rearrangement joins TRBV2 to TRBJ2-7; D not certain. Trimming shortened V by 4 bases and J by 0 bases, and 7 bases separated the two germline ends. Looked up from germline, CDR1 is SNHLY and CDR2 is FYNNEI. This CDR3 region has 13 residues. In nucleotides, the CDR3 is TGTGCCAGCAGTGGGAAGGGCTCCTACGAGCAGTACTTC. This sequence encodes CASSGKGSYEQYF. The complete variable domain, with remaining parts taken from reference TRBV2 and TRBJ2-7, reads EPEVTQTPSHQVTQMGQEVILRCVPISNHLYFYWYRQILGQKVEFLVSFYNNEISEKSEIFDDQFSVERPDGSNFTLKIRSTKLEDSAMYFCASSGKGSYEQYFGPGTRLTVT.

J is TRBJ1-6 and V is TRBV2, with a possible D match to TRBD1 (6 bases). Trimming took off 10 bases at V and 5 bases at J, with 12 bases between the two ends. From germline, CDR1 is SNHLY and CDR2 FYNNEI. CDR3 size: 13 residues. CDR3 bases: TGTGCCAACACCCGGGACAATAATTCACCCCTCCACTTT. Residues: CANTRDNNSPLHF.

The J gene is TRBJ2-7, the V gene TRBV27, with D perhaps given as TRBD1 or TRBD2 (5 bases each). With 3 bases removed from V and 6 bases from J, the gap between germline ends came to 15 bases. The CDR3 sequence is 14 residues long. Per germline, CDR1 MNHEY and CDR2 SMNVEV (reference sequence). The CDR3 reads CASSFVQGAFEQYF. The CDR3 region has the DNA TGTGCCAGCAGTTTCGTGCAGGGAGCGTTCGAGCAGTACTTC.

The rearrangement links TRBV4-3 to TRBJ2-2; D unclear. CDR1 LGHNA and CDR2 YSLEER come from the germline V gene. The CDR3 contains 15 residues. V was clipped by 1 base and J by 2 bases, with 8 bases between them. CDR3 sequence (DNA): TGCGCCAGCAGCCAAGCTCTCAGAAACACCGGGGAGCTGTTTTTT. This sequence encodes CASSQALRNTGELFF.

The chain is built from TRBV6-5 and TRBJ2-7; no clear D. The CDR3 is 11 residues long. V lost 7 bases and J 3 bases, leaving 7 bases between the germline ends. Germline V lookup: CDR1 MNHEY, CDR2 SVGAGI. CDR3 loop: CASKQNYEQYF. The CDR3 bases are TGTGCCAGCAAACAGAACTACGAGCAGTACTTC.

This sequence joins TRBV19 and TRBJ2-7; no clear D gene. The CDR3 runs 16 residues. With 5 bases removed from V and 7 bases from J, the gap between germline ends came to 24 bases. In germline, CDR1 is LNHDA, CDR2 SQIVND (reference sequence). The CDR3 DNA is TGTGCCAGTAGTCCAGTCTCGATGCCACCTTTGAGAGAGCAGTACTTC. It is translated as CASSPVSMPPLREQYF.

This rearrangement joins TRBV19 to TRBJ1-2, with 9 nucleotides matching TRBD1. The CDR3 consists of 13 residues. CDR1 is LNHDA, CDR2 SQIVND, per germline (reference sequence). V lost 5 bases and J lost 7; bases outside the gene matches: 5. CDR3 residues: CASSPNRGLGYTF. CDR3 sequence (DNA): TGTGCCAGTAGTCCTAACAGGGGGCTTGGCTACACCTTC.

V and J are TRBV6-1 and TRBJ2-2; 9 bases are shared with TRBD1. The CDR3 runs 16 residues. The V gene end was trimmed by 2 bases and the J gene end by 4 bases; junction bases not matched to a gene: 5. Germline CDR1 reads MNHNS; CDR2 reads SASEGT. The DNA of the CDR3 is TGTGCCAGCAGTGAAATGGGACAGGGAGTCACCGGGGAGCTGTTTTTT. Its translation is CASSEMGQGVTGELFF.

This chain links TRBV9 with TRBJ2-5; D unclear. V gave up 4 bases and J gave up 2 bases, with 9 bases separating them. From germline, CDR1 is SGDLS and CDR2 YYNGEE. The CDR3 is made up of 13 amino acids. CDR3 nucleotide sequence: TGTGCCAGCAGCTCCGGGCCTCAAGAGACCCAGTACTTC. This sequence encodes CASSSGPQETQYF.